The clone carrying this T cell receptor beta chain was seen at least ten times. Its antigen is unidentified. The sample originates from a study of T cell repertoires in cytomegalovirus infection. Study overall: Public TCR beta signature analysis indicated the presence of both CMV infection and matching HLA type. Study findings and constraints: There were HLA-C-restricted CMV-specific TCR beta clonotypes dominating the ex vivo response. Identification of carriers of CMV plus the relevant HLA was achieved through cumulative public TCR beta family frequency.

In TCRdb, the reads were re-called with MiXCR into one record per CDR3 protein. The sample lists about 300,000 distinct CDR3 sequences; about 9.2% were seen once. The length of the CDR3 is 18 residues. The V end was cut by 6 bases, the J end by 2 bases, with 25 bases between. Germline V CDR1 and CDR2: SGHTA, FQGNSA. The TCR comes from a human donor in good health (CMV status not recorded). Some clones in this sample may be carry-over from other donors' samples. The sequenced sample consisted of PBMCs. V is TRBV7-2 and J is TRBJ2-5, with D unclear. For the CDR3, the DNA is TGTGCCAGCAGTCACAGATGGACCCCGAGAGGATCTCAAGAGACCCAGTACTTC. Translating it yields CASSHRWTPRGSQETQYF.